Following are 21 T cell receptor beta chains from one sample sequenced in a study of cytomegalovirus exposure and HLA in healthy donors. Vbeta (60) and Jbeta (13) primers were used in the PCR. Sequencing was performed with immunoSEQ multiplex PCR; in TCRdb, only in-frame clones are kept and a portion is missing. The data show 150,000 to 200,000 clones, about 80% seen once. Sequencing was carried out using PBMCs. The receptors were sampled from a man aged 50 to 59 in good health and CMV-seropositive.

The chain is built from TRBV6-1 and TRBJ1-4; a possible D gene is TRBD1 (5 bases). V lost 6 bases and J lost 3, with 8 bases in between. CDR1 and CDR2 (germline): MNHNS, SASEGT. CDR3 length: 13 amino acids. CDR3 coding DNA: TGTGCCAGCAGACAGGACCCTAATGAAAAACTGTTTTTT. This gives the protein CASRQDPNEKLFF.

This chain uses TRBV29-1 with TRBJ1-1; the D is unclear. The CDR3 covers 11 residues. Germline CDR1 is SQVTM and CDR2 is ANQGSEA. Trimming removed 4 bases at V and 6 bases at J, with 9 bases between. The CDR3: CSVAPGPEAFF. In nucleotides, the CDR3 is TGCAGCGTTGCTCCAGGCCCTGAAGCTTTCTTT.

As regards this clone: Other DNA variants within this sample encode the same CDR3. This chain links TRBV18 with TRBJ2-5; 9 bases line up with TRBD1. The CDR3 is made up of 15 amino acids. Germline CDR1 reads KGHSH; CDR2 reads LQKENI. V lost 4 bases to trimming and J lost 2 bases; unmatched junction nucleotides: 5. CDR3 residues: CASSRDRGRQETQYF. CDR3 coding DNA: TGTGCCAGCTCACGAGACAGGGGGAGGCAAGAGACCCAGTACTTC.

The chain combines TRBV2 with TRBJ2-1, with 7 bases fitting TRBD1. The CDR3 is 14 residues long. V was pared by 5 bases and J by 1 base, with 2 bases of the junction left unmatched. The germline V gene has CDR1 SNHLY and CDR2 FYNNEI. The CDR3 loop reads CASSPTGSYNEQFF. Written as DNA, the CDR3 is TGTGCCAGCAGTCCGACAGGGTCCTACAATGAGCAGTTCTTC.

Only a few counts were recorded for this clone. J is TRBJ2-3 and V is TRBV2; unclear D gene. V lost 4 bases to trimming and J lost 4 bases, with 12 bases between them. There are 14 residues in the CDR3. The germline V gene encodes CDR1 SNHLY and CDR2 FYNNEI. CDR3 nucleotides: TGTGCCAGCAGTGGACAAACCAAGGCAGATACGCAGTATTTT. Protein: CASSGQTKADTQYF.

This chain connects TRBV2 to TRBJ2-7; a weak D match, TRBD1 (6 bases). There are 14 residues in the CDR3. The V gene lost 4 bases and the J gene lost 6 bases, with 16 bases spanning the gap. The germline CDR1 and CDR2 sequences are SNHLY and FYNNEI. CDR3 residues: CASSGLTGRGEQYF. In DNA form, the CDR3 reads TGTGCCAGCAGTGGTCTTACAGGGCGAGGCGAGCAGTACTTC. The variable domain in full, completed from reference TRBV2 and TRBJ2-7, reads EPEVTQTPSHQVTQMGQEVILRCVPISNHLYFYWYRQILGQKVEFLVSFYNNEISEKSEIFDDQFSVERPDGSNFTLKIRSTKLEDSAMYFCASSGLTGRGEQYFGPGTRLTVT.

This chain connects TRBV7-2 to TRBJ2-3; D possibly corresponds to TRBD1 (5 bases). V was shortened by 1 base and J by 2 bases, with 13 bases between the two germline ends. This CDR3 has 16 residues. Germline V gene data show CDR1 as SGHTA and CDR2 as FQGNSA. CDR3 DNA: TGTGCCAGCAGCTTAGTCAGGACACGATTCACAGATACGCAGTATTTT. Protein product: CASSLVRTRFTDTQYF.

With regard to this clone: The same CDR3 can be traced to other DNA sequences in this sample. The gene calls are TRBV6-6 and TRBJ1-2; 10 bases match TRBD1. V was clipped by 4 bases and J by 7 bases; unmatched bases: 9. The V gene's germline CDR1 is MNHNY and CDR2 SVGAGI (reference sequence). The CDR3 contains 15 residues. CDR3 region: CASSSQGQGLSGYTF. The CDR3 nucleotides read TGTGCCAGCAGTTCTCAGGGACAGGGGCTATCTGGCTACACCTTC.

This chain uses TRBV9 with TRBJ2-5, with 9 bases matching TRBD2. The CDR3 consists of 14 residues. The trim removed 4 bases at V and 5 bases at J, leaving 6 bases unmatched. Germline CDR1 is SGDLS and CDR2 is YYNGEE. CDR3 DNA sequence: TGTGCCAGCAGCTCAAGGACTAGCGAGGAGACCCAGTACTTC. Amino acids: CASSSRTSEETQYF.

This clone was seen once. At the DNA level, this CDR3 is encoded by other sequences in the same sample as well. The V and J genes are TRBV2 and TRBJ2-7, with a possible D match to TRBD1 (6 bases). V lost 2 bases to trimming and J lost 0 bases, with 14 bases between them. The germline gives CDR1 SNHLY, CDR2 FYNNEI. The CDR3 contains 16 residues. The CDR3 region is CASSETRGRSSYEQYF. The CDR3 DNA reads as TGTGCCAGCAGTGAAACCAGGGGCCGGAGCTCCTACGAGCAGTACTTC.

As regards this clone: Sequence at one end of the junction differs from germline and may be a read error. This chain links TRBV19 with TRBJ2-7; D perhaps matches TRBD1 (6 bases). Germline V lookup: CDR1 LNHDA, CDR2 SQIVND (reference sequence). CDR3 length: 16 residues. CDR3 protein: CASTLMIDSLLGGVNF. CDR3 DNA: TGTGCCAGTACCCTGATGATAGACAGTCTCTTAGGGGGAGTGAACTTC.

The chain employs TRBV28 and TRBJ2-5; 10 nucleotides match TRBD2. Unmatched junction bases numbered 19, after V lost 5 bases and J lost 4 bases. The length of the CDR3 is 19 residues. CDR1 and CDR2 from the germline V gene are MDHEN and SYDVKM. CDR3 coding DNA: TGTGCCAGCAGTCCCCAGCGGGGGGGAATTCGATTGGTCGGAGAGACCCAGTACTTC. It translates to CASSPQRGGIRLVGETQYF.

CDR3 protein: CASSGFSLSSTDTQYF. The CDR3 DNA sequence: TGTGCCAGCAGTGGCTTCTCCCTATCTAGCACAGATACGCAGTATTTT. The rearrangement links TRBV2 to TRBJ2-3; D is unclear. V lost 4 bases and J 0 bases, leaving 14 bases between the germline ends. CDR3 size: 16 residues. Germline values: CDR1 SNHLY, CDR2 FYNNEI.

The gene calls are TRBV4-1 and TRBJ2-5, with a weak D call TRBD1 (6 bases). The CDR3 spans 16 residues. The germline V gene encodes CDR1 MGHRA and CDR2 YSYEKL. V lost 0 bases, J lost 5 bases, and 16 bases lay in between. Here the CDR3 reads CASSQDLLGARETQYF. CDR3 sequence (DNA): TGCGCCAGCAGCCAAGATTTATTGGGGGCTAGGGAGACCCAGTACTTC.

The chain has TRBV4-2 and TRBJ1-5; 7 bases are a match to TRBD1. This CDR3 is built from 17 residues. The germline gives CDR1 LGHNA, CDR2 YNFKEQ. J gave up 3 bases and V 0 bases, and 8 bases lay outside the gene matches. CDR3 bases: TGTGCCAGCAGCCAAGATGGAAAGACAGGGCCCAATCAGCCCCAGCATTTT. It codes for CASSQDGKTGPNQPQHF.

The chain links TRBV7-3 to TRBJ1-1; D is undetermined. The CDR3 length is 14 residues. V dropped 4 bases and J dropped 0 bases, with 9 bases sitting between them. Germline CDR1 SGHTA, CDR2 FQGTGA. DNA for the CDR3: TGTGCCAGCAGCTCTAGTTTTATGAACACTGAAGCTTTCTTT. It encodes CASSSSFMNTEAFF.

V is TRBV13 and J is TRBJ2-1, with 7 bases matching TRBD1. The J segment lost 6 bases and the V segment lost 0 bases, leaving 5 bases of the junction unmatched. CDR3 size: 15 residues. In germline, CDR1 is PRHDT, CDR2 FYEKMQ (reference sequence). CDR3: CASSLGTGKFNEQFF. The CDR3 DNA is TGTGCCAGCAGCTTAGGGACAGGGAAGTTCAATGAGCAGTTCTTC.

The gene calls are TRBV9 and TRBJ2-7, with D maybe TRBD2 (5 bases). The ends were cut back, 0 bases at V and 2 bases at J, with 12 bases in the middle. CDR1 SGDLS and CDR2 YYNGEE come from the germline V gene. The CDR3 contains 15 residues. CDR3 in amino acids: CASSVGAGSAYEQYF. CDR3 coding DNA: TGTGCCAGCAGCGTAGGGGCGGGTTCCGCCTACGAGCAGTACTTC.

The V and J genes are TRBV9 and TRBJ2-3; D unresolved. The CDR3 is 15 amino acids. CDR1 and CDR2 (germline): SGDLS, YYNGEE. Trimming took 0 bases from V and 2 from J, leaving 10 bases between them. The CDR3 region has the DNA TGTGCCAGCAGCGTAGAGTTCAGAATCACAGATACGCAGTATTTT. Protein: CASSVEFRITDTQYF.

The chain employs TRBV12-2 and TRBJ2-7; no check of the table's D call, TRBD1, against the DNA was made. TRBV12-2 is shown as a pseudogene. This CDR3 is built from 14 residues. CDR3 loop: CARVPGQAPYEQYV. The CDR3 DNA is TGTGCAAGGGTACCGGGACAGGCTCCATACGAGCAGTACGTC.

The rearrangement uses TRBV5-4 and TRBJ2-7; TRBD1 matches at 7 bases. The CDR3 has 13 residues. With 4 bases clipped from V and 3 bases from J, the junction kept 4 bases outside the gene matches. Germline loops: CDR1 SGHNT, CDR2 YYREEE (reference sequence). The CDR3 DNA is TGTGCCAGCAGCGACCGGGACAGCTACGAGCAGTACTTC. It is translated as CASSDRDSYEQYF.